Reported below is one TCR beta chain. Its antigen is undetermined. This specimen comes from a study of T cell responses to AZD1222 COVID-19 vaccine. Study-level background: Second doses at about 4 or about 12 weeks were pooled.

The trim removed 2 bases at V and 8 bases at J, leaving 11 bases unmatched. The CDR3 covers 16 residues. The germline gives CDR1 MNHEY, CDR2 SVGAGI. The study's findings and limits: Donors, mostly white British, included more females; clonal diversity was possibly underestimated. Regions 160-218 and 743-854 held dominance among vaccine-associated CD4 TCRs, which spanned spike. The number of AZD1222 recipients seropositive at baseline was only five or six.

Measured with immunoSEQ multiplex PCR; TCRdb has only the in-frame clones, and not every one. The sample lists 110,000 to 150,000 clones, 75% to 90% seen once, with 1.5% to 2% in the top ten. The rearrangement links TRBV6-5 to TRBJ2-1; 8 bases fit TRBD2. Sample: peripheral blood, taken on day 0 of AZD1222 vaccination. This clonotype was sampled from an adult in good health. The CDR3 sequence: CASSYRVSGKADEQFF. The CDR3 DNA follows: TGTGCCAGCAGTTACCGGGTTAGCGGGAAGGCAGATGAGCAGTTCTTC.